The T cell receptor beta chain described here comes from a study of blood T cell repertoires in COVID-19. Overall study: The origin of the acute and convalescent COVID-19 samples was the United States, Italy and Spain.

CDR3 length: 15 amino acids. From germline, CDR1 is SGHDN and CDR2 FVKESK. Trimming took 0 bases from V and 8 from J; bases not matched to a gene: 9. Authors' analysis steps: Amplifying reference gene primers gave estimates of nucleated cell counts. Profiling relied on immunoSEQ multiplex PCR, and the TCRdb table lists in-frame clones only, not all of them. D and trimming were read from the DNA, whereas the V and J calls and clone size are those reported in that table. The table has 200,000 to 250,000 clones, nearly 90% seen once. The chain carries TRBV14 and TRBJ1-2, with TRBD1 matching 7 bases. The source material was peripheral blood. This receptor was identified in a man between 18 and 35 years old with active or convalescent COVID-19. CDR3 DNA: TGTGCCAGCAGCCAAGACTGGCAGGGGGTCGGAGGCTACACCTTC. This gives the protein CASSQDWQGVGGYTF. Full variable domain (missing parts from reference TRBV14 and TRBJ1-2): EAGVTQFPSHSVIEKGQTVTLRCDPISGHDNLYWYRRVMGKEIKFLLHFVKESKQDESGMPNNRFLAERTGGTYSTLKVQPAELEDSGVYFCASSQDWQGVGGYTFGSGTRLTVV.